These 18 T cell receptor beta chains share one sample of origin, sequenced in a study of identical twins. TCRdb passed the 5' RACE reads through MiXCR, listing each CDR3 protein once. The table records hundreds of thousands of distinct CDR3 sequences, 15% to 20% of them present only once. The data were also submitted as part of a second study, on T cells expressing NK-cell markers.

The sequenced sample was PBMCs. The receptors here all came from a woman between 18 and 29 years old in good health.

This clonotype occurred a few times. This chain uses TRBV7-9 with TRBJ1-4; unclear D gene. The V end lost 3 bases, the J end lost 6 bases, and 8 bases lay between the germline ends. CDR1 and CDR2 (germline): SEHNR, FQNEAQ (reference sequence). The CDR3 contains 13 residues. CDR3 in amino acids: CASSFVGHEKLFF. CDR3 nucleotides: TGTGCCAGCAGCTTTGTGGGCCATGAAAAACTGTTTTTT.

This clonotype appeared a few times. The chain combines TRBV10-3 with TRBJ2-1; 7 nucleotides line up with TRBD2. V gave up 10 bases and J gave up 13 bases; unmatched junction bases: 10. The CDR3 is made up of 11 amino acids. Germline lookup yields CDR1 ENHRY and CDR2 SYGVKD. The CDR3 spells CATQRDYRQFF. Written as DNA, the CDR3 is TGTGCCACCCAACGGGACTACCGACAGTTCTTC.

CDR3 bases: TGTGCCAGCAGCCACGTGGGGAGTCAGGCAGATACGCAGTATTTT. It codes for CASSHVGSQADTQYF. The V and J genes are TRBV14 and TRBJ2-3, with D perhaps TRBD2 (5 bases). Germline V lookup: CDR1 SGHDN, CDR2 FVKESK. The CDR3 runs to 15 residues. Trimming left V 3 bases short and J 4 bases short, with 14 bases between.

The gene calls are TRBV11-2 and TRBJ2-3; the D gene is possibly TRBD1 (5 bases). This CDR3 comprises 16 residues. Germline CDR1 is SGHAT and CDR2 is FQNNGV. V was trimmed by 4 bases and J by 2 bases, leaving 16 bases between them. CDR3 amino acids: CASSSQGGIFTDTQYF. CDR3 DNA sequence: TGTGCCAGCAGCTCCCAGGGTGGAATTTTCACAGATACGCAGTATTTT.

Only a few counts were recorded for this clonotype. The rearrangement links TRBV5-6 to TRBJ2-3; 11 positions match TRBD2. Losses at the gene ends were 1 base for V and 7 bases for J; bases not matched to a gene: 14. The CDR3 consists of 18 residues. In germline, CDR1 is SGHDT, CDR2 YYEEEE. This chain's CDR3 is CASSLIAGGAPRAHTQYF. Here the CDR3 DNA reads TGTGCCAGCAGCTTGATAGCGGGGGGGGCCCCCCGCGCGCATACGCAGTATTTT.

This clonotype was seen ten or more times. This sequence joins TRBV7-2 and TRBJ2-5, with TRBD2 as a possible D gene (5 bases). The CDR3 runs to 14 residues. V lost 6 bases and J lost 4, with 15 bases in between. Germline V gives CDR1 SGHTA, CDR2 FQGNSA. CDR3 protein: CASRAGLWVETQYF. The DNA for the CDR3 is TGTGCCAGCAGGGCAGGACTTTGGGTAGAGACCCAGTACTTC.

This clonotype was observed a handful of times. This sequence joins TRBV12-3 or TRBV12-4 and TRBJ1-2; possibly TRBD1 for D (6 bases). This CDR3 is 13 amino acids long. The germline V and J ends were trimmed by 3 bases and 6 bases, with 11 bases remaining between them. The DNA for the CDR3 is TGTGCCAGCAGTTTTGCGGACAGCGATGGCTACACCTTC. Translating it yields CASSFADSDGYTF.

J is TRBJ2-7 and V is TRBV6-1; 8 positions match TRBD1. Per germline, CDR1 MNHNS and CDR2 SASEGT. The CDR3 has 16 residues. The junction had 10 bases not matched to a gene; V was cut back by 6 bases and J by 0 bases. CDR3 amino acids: CASSPDRGRSSYEQYF. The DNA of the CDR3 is TGTGCCAGCAGCCCTGACAGGGGCCGGAGCTCCTACGAGCAGTACTTC.

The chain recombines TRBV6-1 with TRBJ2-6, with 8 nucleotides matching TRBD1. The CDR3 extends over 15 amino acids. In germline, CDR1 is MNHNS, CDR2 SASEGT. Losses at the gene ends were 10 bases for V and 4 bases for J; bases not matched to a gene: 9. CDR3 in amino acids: CATWTGKSGANVLTF. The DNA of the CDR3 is TGTGCCACCTGGACAGGGAAATCCGGGGCCAACGTCCTGACTTTC.

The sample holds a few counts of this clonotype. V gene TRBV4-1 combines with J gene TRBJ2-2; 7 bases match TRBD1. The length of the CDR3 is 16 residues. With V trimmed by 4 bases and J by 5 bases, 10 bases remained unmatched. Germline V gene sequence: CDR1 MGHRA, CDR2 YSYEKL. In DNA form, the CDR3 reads TGCGCCAGCAGCCCTCGATGGACAGGAATTACCGGGGAGCTGTTTTTT. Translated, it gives CASSPRWTGITGELFF.

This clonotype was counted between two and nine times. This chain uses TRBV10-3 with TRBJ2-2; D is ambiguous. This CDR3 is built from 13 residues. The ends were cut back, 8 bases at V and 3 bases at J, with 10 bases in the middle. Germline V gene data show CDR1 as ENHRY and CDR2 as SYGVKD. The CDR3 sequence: CAIGWIDTGELFF. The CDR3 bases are TGTGCCATCGGTTGGATAGACACCGGGGAGCTGTTTTTT.

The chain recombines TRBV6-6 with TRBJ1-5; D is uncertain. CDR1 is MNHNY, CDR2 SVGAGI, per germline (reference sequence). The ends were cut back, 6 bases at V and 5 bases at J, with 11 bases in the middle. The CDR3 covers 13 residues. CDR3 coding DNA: TGTGCCAGCAGCAGACACGCCGATCAGCCCCAGCATTTT. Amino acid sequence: CASSRHADQPQHF.

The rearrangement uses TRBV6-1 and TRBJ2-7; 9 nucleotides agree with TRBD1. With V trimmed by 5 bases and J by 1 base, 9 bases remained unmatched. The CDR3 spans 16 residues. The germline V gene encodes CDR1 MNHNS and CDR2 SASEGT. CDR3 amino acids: CASSPNRGLSSYEQYF. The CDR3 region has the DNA TGTGCCAGCAGTCCTAACAGGGGGCTGTCTTCCTACGAGCAGTACTTC.

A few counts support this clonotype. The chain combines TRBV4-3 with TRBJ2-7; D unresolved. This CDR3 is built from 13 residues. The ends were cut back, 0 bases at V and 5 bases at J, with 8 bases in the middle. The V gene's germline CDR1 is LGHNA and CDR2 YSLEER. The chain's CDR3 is CASSQESPNEQYF. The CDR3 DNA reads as TGCGCCAGCAGCCAAGAATCCCCTAACGAGCAGTACTTC.

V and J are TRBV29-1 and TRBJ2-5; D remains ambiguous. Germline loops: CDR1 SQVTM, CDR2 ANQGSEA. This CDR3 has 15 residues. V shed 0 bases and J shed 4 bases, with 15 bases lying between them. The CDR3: CSVEDLGGLGETQYF. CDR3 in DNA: TGCAGCGTTGAAGATTTGGGTGGGTTGGGAGAGACCCAGTACTTC.

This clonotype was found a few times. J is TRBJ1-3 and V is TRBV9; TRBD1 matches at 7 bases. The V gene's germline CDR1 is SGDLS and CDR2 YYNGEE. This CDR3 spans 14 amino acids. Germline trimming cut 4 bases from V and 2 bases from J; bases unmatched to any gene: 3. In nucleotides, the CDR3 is TGTGCCAGCAGCACTACAGGGGCTGGAAACACCATATATTTT. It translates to CASSTTGAGNTIYF.

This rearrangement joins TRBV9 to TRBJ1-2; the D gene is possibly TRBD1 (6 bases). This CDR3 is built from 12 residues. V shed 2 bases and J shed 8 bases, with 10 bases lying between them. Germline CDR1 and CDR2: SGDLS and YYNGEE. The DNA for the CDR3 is TGTGCCAGCAGCGTCGGGGGCGAGGGCTACACCTTC. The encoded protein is CASSVGGEGYTF.

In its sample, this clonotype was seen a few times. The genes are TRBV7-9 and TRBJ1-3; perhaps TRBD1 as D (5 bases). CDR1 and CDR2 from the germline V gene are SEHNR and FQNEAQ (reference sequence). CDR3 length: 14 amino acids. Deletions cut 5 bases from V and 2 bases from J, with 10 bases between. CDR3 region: CASSTGTAGNTIYF. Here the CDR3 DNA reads TGTGCCAGCAGCACCGGGACGGCTGGAAACACCATATATTTT.